Here is one T cell receptor beta chain with its context. Antigen unknown. The data are from a study of cytomegalovirus exposure and HLA in healthy donors. General study findings and limits: Across HLA loci, a later analysis found differing TCR association rates, with DRB1 most and HLA-C fewest.

Trimming left V 3 bases short and J 0 bases short, with 13 bases between. The CDR3 is 16 residues long. The V gene's germline CDR1 is SGHKS and CDR2 YYEKEE (reference sequence). PCR involved 60 Vbeta and 13 Jbeta primers. Clones were read by immunoSEQ multiplex PCR, and TCRdb kept only the in-frame ones, dropping some. The sample includes about 130,000 clones, about 80% seen only once; the top ten take 5.3%. Input material: PBMCs. The chain employs TRBV5-5 and TRBJ1-3; D gene unclear. The sequence was collected from a man aged 25-40 years in good health and CMV-seronegative. The CDR3 loop is CASSWVPAASGNTIYF. The CDR3 nucleotides are TGTGCCAGCAGCTGGGTGCCGGCGGCCTCTGGAAACACCATATATTTT.